This TCR beta chain was retrieved from a study of OX40 agonist ivuxolimab in advanced cancers. Points from the study as a whole: At 0.1 to 3.0 mg/kg, CD4+ and CD8+ blood T cells expanded clonally by week 6. Some nonresponders also had low normalized T-cell clonal expansion. Partial responders at 0.1-3.0 mg/kg had among the lowest clonal expansion. Mean expanded clone counts were higher in CD8+ than CD4+ T cells.

V was cut by 0 bases and J by 1 base, with 15 bases left in between. CDR1 is MNHNS, CDR2 SASEGT, per germline. CDR3 size: 17 residues. This clone was found once. Its antigen remains unknown. Using immunoSEQ multiplex PCR, the repertoire was profiled, and TCRdb retains in-frame clones only, with some absent. Among around 58,000 clones listed, 75% to 90% were seen once. The source of this sequence is an adult with an advanced solid tumor such as melanoma, head and neck, liver or kidney cancer. This chain joins TRBV6-1 and TRBJ1-1, with D possibly matching TRBD1 (6 bases). The source was CD4+ or CD8+ T cells sorted from blood, collected in a trial of the OX40 agonist ivuxolimab. CDR3 amino acids: CASSEAPRGKGNTEAFF. DNA of the CDR3: TGTGCCAGCAGTGAAGCCCCGAGGGGGAAGGGGAACACTGAAGCTTTCTTT.